This TCR beta chain is from a study of T cell responses to AZD1222 COVID-19 vaccine (dated by TCRdb to the early 2020s). Concerning the study at large: AZD1222 recipients whose second dose came at about 4 weeks and those whose second dose came at about 12 weeks were combined into one group, since spike-specific TCR depth and breadth did not differ between the two schedules. A total of 230 to 250 trial participants underwent TCR sequencing, of whom nearly 210 had received two doses of AZD1222 and some 25 had received two doses of the MenACWY control vaccine. Enrollment into the trials was organized by age into subgroups of 18-55, 56-69 and 70-plus years, and those subgroups contained roughly 150, 30 and 60 TCR-sequenced participants, respectively. Results and caveats for the whole study, not just this receptor: After two AZD1222 doses, spike-specific TCR breadth and depth were significantly higher than at day 0 and than in MenACWY recipients. Conclusions about previously exposed vaccinees were limited because only six AZD1222 recipients were SARS-CoV-2 seropositive at baseline. The vaccine-associated CD4 TCRs covered the entire spike protein, and the dominant responses fell in regions 160-218 and 743-854. Because no day 14 peak-response samples were available, repertoires were characterized only after the peak T cell response. Nearly half of unique spike-specific TCRs reportedly recognized epitopes outside regions mutated in the B.1.351 and B.1.1.7 variants. Most participants were white British and females outnumbered males, and the authors suggested that clonal diversity may have been underestimated. In the small 56-69-year group, the increase in depth fell short of significance, most likely because of low power.

The sample's time point, from its label and the paper: baseline before first vaccination. Vaccinee samples were obtained from the UK trials COV001 and COV002, which included a single-blind randomized controlled phase 2/3 trial of AZD1222 (ChAdOx1 nCoV-19) in healthy adults. For TCRbeta chain sequencing, PBMC samples from trial participants were taken at day 0 and at day 28 after the second dose. The CDR3 regions of human TCRbeta chains were analyzed by immunosequencing. Regarding the original processing steps: TCRs in the repertoires were compared against a reference library of SARS-CoV-2-specific TCRs that had been generated with the MIRA antigen-specificity platform. Breadth was defined as the fraction of unique TCRs that were SARS-CoV-2-associated, and depth was defined as the fraction of total T cells that were SARS-CoV-2-associated. Each spike-specific TCR was assigned to its reactive spike region and to a CD4 or CD8 class using the MIRA data. Log10-transformed breadth and depth values were compared by one-way ANOVA with Sidak's multiple comparisons tests. As stored in TCRdb, this immuneACCESS dataset retains in-frame rearrangements with V and J assigned. A fraction of the clones does not appear; measured against another copy, unresolved V genes explain less than half of the discrepancy, and the remainder lacks a known reason. The DNA was the basis for D and trimming; V, J and clone size are from that table. This sample comprises about 140,000 clones, roughly 89% of them detected only once. In total, the top ten clones hold 4% to 5.5% of the sample.

In the case of this clone: Its antigen remains unidentified. Per-nucleotide qualities are absent, and no much larger clonotype sits a single base away.

The CDR3 spans 12 residues, from the cysteine through the phenylalanine. The kept DNA is CDR3 alone, 36 bases in frame from the first base. Sequences MNHNY (CDR1) and SVGAGI (CDR2) are obtained from the germline V gene (reference sequence). V is clipped by 10 bases and J by 4 bases, and the sequence between their germline boundaries is 12 bases long. The V and J segments used are TRBV6-6 and TRBJ2-3; the D segment cannot be called with confidence. The sample consisted of peripheral blood, taken on day 0 of AZD1222 vaccination. The TCR sequence derives from an adult in good health. The CDR3 sequence is CATQRTPDTQYF. The DNA reads TGTGCCACCCAGAGAACCCCAGATACGCAGTATTTT.